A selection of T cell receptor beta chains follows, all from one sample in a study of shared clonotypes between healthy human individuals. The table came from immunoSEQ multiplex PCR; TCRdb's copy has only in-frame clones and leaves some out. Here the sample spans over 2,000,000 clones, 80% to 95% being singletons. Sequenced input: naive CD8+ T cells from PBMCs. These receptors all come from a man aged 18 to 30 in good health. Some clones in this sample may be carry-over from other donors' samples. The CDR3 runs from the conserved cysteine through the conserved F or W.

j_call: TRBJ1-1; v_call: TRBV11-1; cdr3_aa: CASSYNPTAGVGSEAFF
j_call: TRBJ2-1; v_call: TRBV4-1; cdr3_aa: CASSQDGVDRGGYNEQFF
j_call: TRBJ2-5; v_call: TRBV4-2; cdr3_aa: CASSQSQGETQYF
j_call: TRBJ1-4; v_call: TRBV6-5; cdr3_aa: CASSYHGPVDEKLFF
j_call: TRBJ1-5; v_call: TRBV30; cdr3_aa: CAWSVDSYQPQHF
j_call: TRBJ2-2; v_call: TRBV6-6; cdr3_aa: CASLQGLNTGELFF
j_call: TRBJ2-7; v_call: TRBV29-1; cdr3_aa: CSARGQESSYEQYF
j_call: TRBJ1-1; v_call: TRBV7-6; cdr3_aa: CASSLDGAALDTEAFF
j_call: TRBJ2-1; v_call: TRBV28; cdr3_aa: CASTRGLAGVYYNEQFF
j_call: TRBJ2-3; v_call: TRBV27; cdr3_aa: CASRLLAGGGTDTQYF
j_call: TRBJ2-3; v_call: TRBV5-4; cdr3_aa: CASSLRGTSTDTQYF
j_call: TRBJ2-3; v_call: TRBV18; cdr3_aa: CASGGAGGGDTQYF
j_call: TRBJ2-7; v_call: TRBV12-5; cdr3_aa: CASGFPQGAGYEQYF
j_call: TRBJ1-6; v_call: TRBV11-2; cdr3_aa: CASSPRDRGNSPLHF
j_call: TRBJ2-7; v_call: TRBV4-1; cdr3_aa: CASSQKDLAAGGEQYF
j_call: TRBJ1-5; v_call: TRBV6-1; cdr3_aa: CASSELLRGQPQHF
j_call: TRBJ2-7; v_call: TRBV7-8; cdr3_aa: CASNPGGSYEQYF
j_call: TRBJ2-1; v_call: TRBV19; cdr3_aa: CASSTGLGYNEQFF
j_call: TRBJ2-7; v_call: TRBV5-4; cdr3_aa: CASSPGLISYEQYF
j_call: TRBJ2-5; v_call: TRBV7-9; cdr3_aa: CASSLGSQETQYF
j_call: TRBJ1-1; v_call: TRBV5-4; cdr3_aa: CASSSPGLTEAFF
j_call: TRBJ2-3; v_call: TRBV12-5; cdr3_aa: CASGLSGSSTDTQYF
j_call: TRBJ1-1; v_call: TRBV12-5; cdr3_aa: CASGLVSGTEAFF
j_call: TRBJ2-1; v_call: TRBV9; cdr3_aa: CASSVAPYNEQFF
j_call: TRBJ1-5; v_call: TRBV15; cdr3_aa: CATSRGRSNQPQHF
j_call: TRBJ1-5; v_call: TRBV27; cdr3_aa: CASSSQGYSNQPQHF
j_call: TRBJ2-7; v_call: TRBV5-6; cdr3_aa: CASSPGTGNEQYF
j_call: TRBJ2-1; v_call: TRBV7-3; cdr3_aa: CASSFSGRADEQFF
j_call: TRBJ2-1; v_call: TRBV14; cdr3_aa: CASSPFPGTGFENEQFF
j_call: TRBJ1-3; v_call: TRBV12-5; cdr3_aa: CASGFSGSNTIYF
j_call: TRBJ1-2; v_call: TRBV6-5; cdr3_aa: CASSYSIRGEGYTF
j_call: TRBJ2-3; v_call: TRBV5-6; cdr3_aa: CASSLLPRLRTDTQYF
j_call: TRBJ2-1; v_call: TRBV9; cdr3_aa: CASGGPLAGVMGNEQFF
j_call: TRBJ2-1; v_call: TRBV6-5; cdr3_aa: CASSYTRSYNEQFF
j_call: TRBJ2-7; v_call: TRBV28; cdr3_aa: CASSFRAGGSYEQYF
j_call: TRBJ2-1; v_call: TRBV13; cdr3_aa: CASSLAEGGYNEQFF
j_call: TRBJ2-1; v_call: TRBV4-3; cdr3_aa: CASSQGTSRSHEQFF
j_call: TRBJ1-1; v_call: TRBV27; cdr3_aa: CASSLLPGSEAFF
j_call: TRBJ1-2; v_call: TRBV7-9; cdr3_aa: CASSLAGEGPHGYTF
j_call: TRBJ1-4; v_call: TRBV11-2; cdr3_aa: CASSQRTGNEKLFF
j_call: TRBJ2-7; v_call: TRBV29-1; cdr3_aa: CSVGLGYEQYF